The 19 T cell receptor beta chains below come from one sample, sequenced in a study of shared clonotypes between healthy human individuals. Positive CCR7 selection of CD45RO-negative cells yielded the naive CD8 cells, and terminally differentiated effector memory CD45RA+ cells were excluded. The assay was immunoSEQ multiplex PCR, and TCRdb's table has in-frame clones only and misses some. The table records under 1 million clones, 95% to 97% of them present only once. Sequencing was performed on naive CD8+ T cells sorted from blood. These receptors all come from a man aged 30-40 years in good health.

This rearrangement joins TRBV18 to TRBJ2-7, with TRBD1 identical over 9 bases. Germline V gene data show CDR1 as KGHSH and CDR2 as LQKENI. The CDR3 covers 15 residues. J lost 3 bases, V lost 5 bases, and 8 bases had no gene match. Here the CDR3 DNA reads TGTGCCAGCTCAGACCGGGACAGGGTCGACTACGAGCAGTACTTC. This encodes CASSDRDRVDYEQYF.

Note on this clone: At one of its ends the junction is not consistent with the germline gene, which may arise from a read error. CDR3 residues: CASSPRDSGYEQYF. The CDR3 nucleotides read TGTGCTAGCAGCCCCCGGGACAGCGGTTACGAGCAGTACTTC. The chain uses TRBV7-7 and TRBJ2-7; TRBD1 aligns across 7 bases. Germline CDR1 is SSHAT and CDR2 is FNYEAQ (reference sequence). This CDR3 comprises 14 residues.

J is TRBJ1-4 and V is TRBV5-1; D may be TRBD1 (5 bases). V was clipped by 5 bases and J by 4 bases, with 12 bases between them. CDR3 length: 14 amino acids. Germline V gene sequence: CDR1 SGHRS, CDR2 YFSETQ. The chain's CDR3 is CASRSRVDNEKLFF. The CDR3 DNA sequence: TGCGCCAGCAGGAGCAGGGTAGATAATGAAAAACTGTTTTTT.

The V and J genes are TRBV5-1 and TRBJ2-7; 8 bases match TRBD1. The length of the CDR3 is 14 residues. Germline trimming cut 2 bases from V and 6 bases from J; bases unmatched to any gene: 7. Per the germline V gene, CDR1 is SGHRS and CDR2 is YFSETQ. The CDR3 DNA is TGCGCCAGCAGCTTTCAGGGGGCGAGTGGCGAGCAGTACTTC. Translating it yields CASSFQGASGEQYF.

The V call is TRBV7-8, the J call TRBJ1-1; possible D gene TRBD1, 5 bases. The CDR3 has 18 residues. V lost 4 bases to trimming and J lost 1 base, with 22 bases between them. The germline V gene encodes CDR1 SGHVS and CDR2 FQNEAQ. The CDR3 DNA sequence: TGTGCCAGCAGCTACCCGACGGGACGGACCTCATGGAACACTGAAGCTTTCTTT. This sequence encodes CASSYPTGRTSWNTEAFF.

The chain uses TRBV9 and TRBJ1-1; 8 bases agree with TRBD1. CDR1 is SGDLS, CDR2 YYNGEE, per germline. The CDR3 spans 17 residues. Trimming removed 4 bases from V and 4 bases from J; junction bases left unmatched: 15. DNA for the CDR3: TGTGCCAGCAGCCCTCCTTCCCGGACAGGGCGTACCACTGAAGCTTTCTTT. Translation: CASSPPSRTGRTTEAFF. Variable domain in full (rest from reference TRBV9 and TRBJ1-1): DSGVTQTPKHLITATGQRVTLRCSPRSGDLSVYWYQQSLDQGLQFLIQYYNGEERAKGNILERFSAQQFPDLHSELNLSSLELGDSALYFCASSPPSRTGRTTEAFFGQGTRLTVV.

This chain uses TRBV7-9 with TRBJ1-1, with D maybe TRBD1 (5 bases). This CDR3 is built from 14 residues. Germline lookup yields CDR1 SEHNR and CDR2 FQNEAQ (reference sequence). V gave up 6 bases and J gave up 1 base, with 12 bases separating them. The CDR3 region is CASSQTESNTEAFF. For the CDR3, the DNA is TGTGCCAGCAGTCAGACAGAGTCGAACACTGAAGCTTTCTTT.

The rearrangement uses TRBV7-6 and TRBJ2-1; D not certain. The CDR3 loop spans 13 amino acids. CDR1 and CDR2 (germline): SGHVS, FNYEAQ. V lost 1 base, J lost 4 bases, and 5 bases lay in between. The DNA of the CDR3 is TGTGCCAGCAGCTTAGAAACTTACAATGAGCAGTTCTTC. Translated, it gives CASSLETYNEQFF.

The V call is TRBV7-2, the J call TRBJ2-7, with 9 nucleotides matching TRBD1. Looked up from germline, CDR1 is SGHTA and CDR2 is FQGNSA. The CDR3 is 14 residues long. J gave up 3 bases and V 5 bases, and 5 bases lay outside the gene matches. The CDR3 reads CASSVRDRVYEQYF. The CDR3 region has the DNA TGTGCCAGCAGCGTCCGGGACAGGGTCTACGAGCAGTACTTC.

The rearrangement links TRBV29-1 to TRBJ2-7; 10 bases align to TRBD1. The CDR3 loop spans 15 amino acids. Germline CDR1 reads SQVTM; CDR2 reads ANQGSEA. The trim removed 1 base at V and 3 bases at J, leaving 6 bases unmatched. As DNA, the CDR3 is TGCAGCGTTGAAGGGACCCGGGACAGGGGCTACGAGCAGTACTTC. Translating it yields CSVEGTRDRGYEQYF.

The chain employs TRBV7-2 and TRBJ2-7; 10 bases fit TRBD1. With V trimmed by 5 bases and J by 3 bases, 4 bases remained unmatched. Germline CDR1 SGHTA, CDR2 FQGNSA. CDR3 size: 14 residues. CDR3 sequence: CASSPGQGGYEQYF. CDR3 nucleotides: TGTGCCAGCAGCCCCGGACAGGGGGGCTACGAGCAGTACTTC.

The chain links TRBV5-3 to TRBJ1-1, with 7 bases fitting TRBD1. TRBV5-3 is sorted into the ORF group, with uncertain function. The V segment lost 1 base and the J segment 3 bases; nucleotides outside the gene matches: 12. The CDR3 runs to 17 residues. The CDR3 sequence: CARSLIEQGKGYTEAFF. In nucleotides, the CDR3 is TGTGCCAGAAGCTTGATAGAACAGGGGAAAGGATACACTGAAGCTTTCTTT.

This chain uses TRBV2 with TRBJ1-5; D is unresolved. The CDR3 totals 18 residues. Trimming removed 1 base at V and 1 base at J, with 17 bases between. Germline CDR1 reads SNHLY; CDR2 reads FYNNEI. CDR3 residues: CASSEGVSGYGSNQPQHF. The CDR3 DNA reads TGTGCCAGCAGTGAAGGAGTTTCAGGATACGGGAGCAATCAGCCCCAGCATTTT.

This clone has just one count. The chain carries TRBV15 and TRBJ1-1, with no clear D. Germline CDR1 and CDR2: LNHNV and YYDKDF (reference sequence). Between the trimmed V and J ends, which lost 1 base and 4 bases, there was a span of 10 bases. CDR3 length: 14 amino acids. In DNA, the CDR3 is TGTGCCACCAGCAGAGTCACGGGTTCCACTGAAGCTTTCTTT. Amino acid sequence: CATSRVTGSTEAFF.

The gene calls are TRBV6-5 and TRBJ2-1; tentatively, D is TRBD1 (5 bases). The germline gives CDR1 MNHEY, CDR2 SVGAGI. This CDR3 contains 14 residues. The V gene lost 2 bases and the J gene lost 7 bases, with 12 bases spanning the gap. The CDR3 loop reads CASSYARASNEQFF. The CDR3 region has the DNA TGTGCCAGCAGTTACGCCAGGGCATCTAATGAGCAGTTCTTC.

The chain uses TRBV5-1 and TRBJ2-7; D ambiguous. Germline CDR1 is SGHRS and CDR2 is YFSETQ. Trimming left V 4 bases short and J 0 bases short, with 11 bases between. The CDR3 length is 14 residues. This CDR3 reads CASSPQGPSYEQYF. The CDR3 DNA is TGCGCCAGCAGCCCCCAAGGGCCCTCCTACGAGCAGTACTTC.

This rearrangement joins TRBV27 to TRBJ2-2; D is ambiguous. Trimming cost V 6 bases and J 1 base, with 15 bases left between them. Germline V gives CDR1 MNHEY, CDR2 SMNVEV (reference sequence). The CDR3 is 16 residues long. CDR3 loop: CASSLTDIGNTGELFF. The CDR3, as DNA: TGTGCCAGCAGCCTGACCGATATAGGGAACACCGGGGAGCTGTTTTTT.

The J gene is TRBJ2-2, the V gene TRBV19; TRBD2 might be the D (6 bases). Germline CDR1 is LNHDA and CDR2 is SQIVND (reference sequence). CDR3 size: 15 residues. The germline V and J ends were trimmed by 7 bases and 2 bases, with 14 bases remaining between them. DNA of the CDR3: TGTGCCAGTATCCCTAGCGTGAAAAACACCGGGGAGCTGTTTTTT. Encoded protein: CASIPSVKNTGELFF.

The chain has TRBV6-6 and TRBJ2-5; 11 bases line up with TRBD1. Trimming took 6 bases from V and 5 from J; bases not matched to a gene: 8. Germline CDR1 and CDR2: MNHNY and SVGAGI (reference sequence). This CDR3 spans 15 amino acids. CDR3: CASSLGQGGSETQYF. The CDR3 DNA sequence: TGTGCCAGCAGCTTGGGACAGGGGGGATCGGAGACCCAGTACTTC.